A single sample gave rise to the 24 T cell receptor beta chains below, sequenced in a study of spatial heterogeneity in lung cancer. General observations from the study: Tumoral mutation counts were tracked by counts of expanded intratumoral alpha and beta TCRs.

No antigen has been identified for these receptors. TCRdb used MiXCR to reprocess the 5' RACE reads, holding one entry per CDR3 protein. The table has 15,000 or so distinct CDR3 sequences, around 5% seen once. This sample's time point: sample taken at primary tumor resection. The specimen was lung tumor tissue, collected at surgery. These receptors were taken from a male donor with early-stage non-small cell lung cancer.

In this sample, this clonotype turned up many times. This chain uses TRBV7-2 with TRBJ2-3; 10 nucleotides align to TRBD2. In germline, CDR1 is SGHTA, CDR2 FQGNSA. The CDR3 is 17 amino acids. V lost 5 bases to trimming and J lost 4 bases; unmatched junction nucleotides: 12. The CDR3 DNA reads TGTGCCAGCAGCCCAAGGGGGCTAGCGGGAGTGCCAGATACGCAGTATTTT. As protein: CASSPRGLAGVPDTQYF.

This clonotype was seen ten or more times. The V gene is TRBV20-1, the J gene TRBJ2-1; D is uncertain. Germline V gives CDR1 DFQATT, CDR2 SNEGSKA (reference sequence). Trimming took off 4 bases at V and 2 bases at J, with 9 bases between the two ends. This CDR3 has 13 amino acids. The CDR3 reads CSAKNGPYNEQFF. DNA for the CDR3: TGCAGTGCTAAAAACGGGCCCTACAATGAGCAGTTCTTC.

This clonotype has ten or more counts. The V and J genes are TRBV20-1 and TRBJ2-1, with TRBD2 as a possible D gene (5 bases). CDR1 is DFQATT and CDR2 is SNEGSKA in the germline V gene (reference sequence). CDR3 size: 14 residues. V was pared by 0 bases and J by 3 bases, with 9 bases between. CDR3 region: CSARDREHYNEQFF. The CDR3 DNA sequence: TGCAGTGCTAGAGATAGGGAGCACTACAATGAGCAGTTCTTC.

V and J are TRBV20-1 and TRBJ2-3; 11 nucleotides match TRBD1. Per germline, CDR1 DFQATT and CDR2 SNEGSKA (reference sequence). The CDR3 consists of 15 residues. J lost 5 bases, V lost 6 bases, and 10 bases had no gene match. The chain's CDR3 is CSARKSGTGGDTQYF. CDR3 DNA: TGCAGTGCCCGAAAGTCAGGGACAGGGGGAGATACGCAGTATTTT.

This clonotype was recorded at least ten times. The gene calls are TRBV29-1 and TRBJ1-3; no reliable D call. Between the trimmed V and J ends, which lost 7 bases and 2 bases, there was a span of 15 bases. In germline, CDR1 is SQVTM, CDR2 ANQGSEA. This CDR3 spans 14 amino acids. This CDR3 is CSALEALTGNTIYF. CDR3 nucleotides: TGCAGCGCACTAGAGGCCCTGACTGGAAACACCATATATTTT.

This chain joins TRBV7-6 and TRBJ2-3; D ambiguous. V was shortened by 1 base and J by 1 base, with 18 bases between the two germline ends. Looked up from germline, CDR1 is SGHVS and CDR2 is FNYEAQ. The CDR3 is made up of 18 amino acids. The CDR3 nucleotides read TGTGCCAGCAGCTTAGTCTTGGACCCCTCGCTTGGCACAGATACGCAGTATTTT. This translates into CASSLVLDPSLGTDTQYF.

This clonotype was detected ten times or more. Here the CDR3 DNA reads TGCAGCGTTCCCGGGACTGTCTACAATGAGCAGTTCTTC. This sequence encodes CSVPGTVYNEQFF. The V and J genes are TRBV29-1 and TRBJ2-1; D possibly corresponds to TRBD2 (6 bases). V was trimmed by 5 bases and J by 3 bases, leaving 11 bases between them. CDR3 length: 13 amino acids. Germline loops: CDR1 SQVTM, CDR2 ANQGSEA.

This clonotype was observed many times. J is TRBJ1-5 and V is TRBV12-3 or TRBV12-4, with unresolved D. Trimming removed 3 bases from V and 7 bases from J, with 7 bases in between. The CDR3 runs 12 residues. CDR3 loop: CASSFRAQPQHF. In nucleotides, the CDR3 is TGTGCCAGCAGTTTTCGCGCGCAGCCCCAGCATTTT.

This clonotype was counted ten times or more. This chain uses TRBV9 with TRBJ2-3, with 9 nucleotides matching TRBD2. V was clipped by 0 bases and J by 3 bases; unmatched bases: 2. CDR3 length equals 15 residues. In germline, CDR1 is SGDLS, CDR2 YYNGEE. This CDR3 reads CASSVVLAGTDTQYF. The CDR3 DNA sequence: TGTGCCAGCAGCGTAGTGCTAGCGGGAACAGATACGCAGTATTTT. Full variable domain (remainder filled in from reference TRBV9 and TRBJ2-3): DSGVTQTPKHLITATGQRVTLRCSPRSGDLSVYWYQQSLDQGLQFLIQYYNGEERAKGNILERFSAQQFPDLHSELNLSSLELGDSALYFCASSVVLAGTDTQYFGPGTRLTVL.

In the case of this clonotype: This may be a read error, as it is one base from a much larger clone. This chain joins TRBV12-5 and TRBJ2-4; possible D gene TRBD1, 6 bases. This CDR3 region has 15 residues. Germline CDR1 reads LGHNT; CDR2 reads FRNRAP. V dropped 3 bases and J dropped 5 bases, with 14 bases sitting between them. The CDR3: CASGFSGDGQNIQYF. The DNA of the CDR3 is TGTGCTAGTGGTTTTTCAGGGGACGGACAAAACATTCAGTACTTC. Together with reference TRBV12-5 and TRBJ2-4, the CDR3 gives the full variable domain: DARVTQTPRHKVTEMGQEVTMRCQPILGHNTVFWYRQTMMQGLELLAYFRNRAPLDDSGMPKDRFSAEMPDATLATLKIQPSEPRDSAVYFCASGFSGDGQNIQYFGAGTRLSVL.

This clonotype was observed at least ten times. V usage is TRBV20-1 and J usage is TRBJ2-6; 9 nucleotides line up with TRBD1. The J segment lost 4 bases and the V segment lost 5 bases, leaving 9 bases of the junction unmatched. CDR1 is DFQATT and CDR2 is SNEGSKA in the germline V gene (reference sequence). The CDR3 contains 16 residues. The CDR3 DNA sequence: TGCAGTGCTTATGGACAGGGGAGGTCCGGGGCCAACGTCCTGACTTTC. Translated, it gives CSAYGQGRSGANVLTF.

This clonotype was detected many times. This chain uses TRBV20-1 with TRBJ2-3, with unresolved D. In germline, CDR1 is DFQATT, CDR2 SNEGSKA (reference sequence). V lost 0 bases and J lost 2, with 15 bases in between. This CDR3 is 16 amino acids long. This chain's CDR3 is CSARDTNRLNTDTQYF. The CDR3 bases are TGCAGTGCTAGAGATACAAATCGGCTTAACACAGATACGCAGTATTTT.

This clonotype has at least ten counts. The chain joins TRBV20-1 to TRBJ1-1, with TRBD1 matching over 7 bases. This CDR3 has 12 residues. Germline V gene data show CDR1 as DFQATT and CDR2 as SNEGSKA (reference sequence). J gave up 8 bases and V 3 bases, and 6 bases lay outside the gene matches. DNA of the CDR3: TGCAGTGCTAGGGAACCGGGACAGGAAGCTTTCTTT. It is translated as CSAREPGQEAFF.

In this sample, this clonotype turned up many times. This chain links TRBV7-2 with TRBJ2-5, with D unresolved. Germline V CDR1 and CDR2: SGHTA, FQGNSA. The ends were cut back, 5 bases at V and 2 bases at J, with 3 bases in the middle. The CDR3 spans 11 residues. CDR3 coding DNA: TGTGCCAGCAGCATTCAAGAGACCCAGTACTTC. Its translation: CASSIQETQYF.

This clonotype was picked up many times. Here the CDR3 reads CSARTGSETQYF. CDR3 coding DNA: TGCAGTGCACGGACAGGGTCAGAGACCCAGTACTTC. The gene calls are TRBV20-1 and TRBJ2-5; 8 positions match TRBD1. V shed 6 bases, J shed 4 bases, and the junction held 4 bases outside the gene matches. Germline loops: CDR1 DFQATT, CDR2 SNEGSKA (reference sequence). CDR3 length equals 12 residues.

At least ten counts were recorded for this clonotype. The chain combines TRBV19 with TRBJ1-5; 7 bases line up with TRBD1. Germline V gives CDR1 LNHDA, CDR2 SQIVND (reference sequence). V dropped 6 bases and J dropped 2; count of bases not matched to a gene: 10. The CDR3 is made up of 16 amino acids. This chain's CDR3 is CASSSQGTGGNQPQHF. The CDR3 DNA follows: TGTGCCAGTAGCTCACAGGGGACTGGGGGCAATCAGCCCCAGCATTTT.

This clonotype was picked up many times. This rearrangement joins TRBV6-5 to TRBJ1-3; D is unresolved. Germline CDR1 is MNHEY and CDR2 is SVGAGI. CDR3 length: 16 amino acids. The ends were cut back, 2 bases at V and 1 base at J, with 12 bases in the middle. The CDR3 bases are TGTGCCAGCAGTTACAGTGGAATGGGGTCTGGAAACACCATATATTTT. Translated, it gives CASSYSGMGSGNTIYF.

This clonotype has a count of ten or more. This chain uses TRBV7-6 with TRBJ2-5, with D perhaps matching TRBD1 (6 bases). The CDR3 loop spans 15 amino acids. The V and J ends lost 5 bases and 1 base respectively, with 14 bases between them. Germline lookup yields CDR1 SGHVS and CDR2 FNYEAQ. This CDR3 reads CASSPLRGSQETQYF. The CDR3 nucleotides are TGTGCCAGCAGCCCTCTGAGGGGGTCCCAAGAGACCCAGTACTTC.

Ten or more counts support this clonotype. The V and J genes are TRBV7-6 and TRBJ2-3; TRBD2 aligns across 13 bases. CDR3 size: 16 residues. CDR1 and CDR2 from the germline V gene are SGHVS and FNYEAQ. J was trimmed by 2 bases and V by 5 bases; bases with no gene match: 4. The CDR3 DNA reads TGTGCCAGCAGCGGGGGGACTAGCGGGGACACAGATACGCAGTATTTT. This encodes CASSGGTSGDTDTQYF. The full variable domain, completed using reference TRBV7-6 and TRBJ2-3, is GAGVSQSPRYKVTKRGQDVALRCDPISGHVSLYWYRQALGQGPEFLTYFNYEAQQDKSGLPNDRFSAERPEGSISTLTIQRTEQRDSAMYRCASSGGTSGDTDTQYFGPGTRLTVL.

This clonotype was found many times. The chain links TRBV7-2 to TRBJ1-6; no reliable D call. The germline gives CDR1 SGHTA, CDR2 FQGNSA. Trimming took off 6 bases at V and 0 bases at J, with 12 bases between the two ends. This CDR3 has 16 amino acids. The CDR3 is CASRSGRSSYNSPLHF. CDR3 nucleotide sequence: TGTGCCAGCAGATCCGGTCGTAGCTCCTATAATTCACCCCTCCACTTT.

This clonotype was seen ten or more times. The chain has TRBV7-9 and TRBJ2-1, with 12 bases fitting TRBD2. The germline gives CDR1 SEHNR, CDR2 FQNEAQ (reference sequence). The CDR3 is 15 residues long. The ends lost 4 bases at V and 7 bases at J; junction bases unmatched: 5. The CDR3 DNA is TGTGCCAGCAGCTGGACTAGCGGGATAGGTAATGAGCAGTTCTTC. Translation: CASSWTSGIGNEQFF.

This clonotype occurred many times. V is TRBV7-9 and J is TRBJ1-1, with D possibly TRBD1 on 6 matching bases. Trimming took 5 bases from V and 0 from J, leaving 13 bases between them. Germline loops: CDR1 SEHNR, CDR2 FQNEAQ (reference sequence). This CDR3 comprises 15 residues. The CDR3, as DNA: TGTGCCAGCAGCCCCTGGGGGCAAATGAACACTGAAGCTTTCTTT. It translates to CASSPWGQMNTEAFF.

This clonotype is hyperexpanded by share. The chain couples TRBV6-2 or TRBV6-3 to TRBJ2-5, with D uncertain. The length of the CDR3 is 10 residues. The ends were cut back, 4 bases at V and 6 bases at J, with 3 bases in the middle. Germline V lookup: CDR1 MNHEY, CDR2 SVGEGT. The CDR3 DNA reads as TGTGCCAGCAGTTCTCAGACCCAGTACTTC. Translating it yields CASSSQTQYF.

In its sample, this clonotype was seen many times. This chain uses TRBV9 with TRBJ2-5; D could derive from TRBD1 or TRBD2 (6 bases each). Trimming stripped 2 bases from V and 5 bases from J, with 16 bases between. Per germline, CDR1 SGDLS and CDR2 YYNGEE. This CDR3 has 15 amino acids. The CDR3 nucleotides read TGTGCCAGCAGCGTCTCCCCGGGGGCCCCGGAGACCCAGTACTTC. Amino acid sequence: CASSVSPGAPETQYF.